This TCR beta chain was identified during a study of shared clonotypes between healthy human individuals. On this clone itself: Other DNA sequences within the sample encode an identical CDR3.

Germline CDR1 reads KGHSH; CDR2 reads LQKENI. V lost 3 bases to trimming and J lost 0 bases, with 6 bases between them. The CDR3 extends over 15 amino acids. Libraries were prepared by immunoSEQ multiplex PCR; TCRdb keeps only in-frame clonotypes and omits some of them. The table records about 2.4 million clones, 93% of them present only once. The sequence was collected from a man younger than 30 in good health. Some clones in this sample may be carry-over from other donors' samples. The sequenced sample consisted of naive CD4+ T cells from PBMCs. The subset here: CD45RA+ positively selected. The chain joins TRBV18 to TRBJ2-6, with unresolved D. The CDR3 nucleotides read TGTGCCAGCTCACCTCCTGGCTCTGGGGCCAACGTCCTGACTTTC. Amino acid sequence: CASSPPGSGANVLTF. The variable domain in full, completed from reference TRBV18 and TRBJ2-6, reads NAGVMQNPRHLVRRRGQEARLRCSPMKGHSHVYWYRQLPEEGLKFMVYLQKENIIDESGMPKERFSAEFPKEGPSILRIQQVVRGDSAAYFCASSPPGSGANVLTFGAGSRLTVL.